These 28 T cell receptor beta chains originate from one sample sequenced in a study of shared clonotypes between healthy human individuals. TCRdb's copy holds only in-frame clones and misses some; the assay was immunoSEQ multiplex PCR. The table records 450,000 to 700,000 clones, over 95% of them present only once. As defined, naive CD8 cells were CD45RO-negative and positively selected for CCR7, with terminally differentiated effector memory CD45RA+ cells excluded. The sequenced sample consisted of naive CD8+ T cells sorted from blood. These receptor sequences come from a woman aged 25 to 39 in good health.

The chain carries TRBV7-6 and TRBJ2-1; 7 bases fit TRBD2. From germline, CDR1 is SGHVS and CDR2 FNYEAQ. This CDR3 spans 16 amino acids. After removal of 5 bases from V and 5 bases from J, the junction contained 12 bases not matched to a gene. This chain's CDR3 is CASSPHERGLDNEQFF. CDR3 nucleotide sequence: TGTGCCAGCAGCCCTCATGAGCGGGGTCTTGACAATGAGCAGTTCTTC.

This clone was observed once. The CDR3 bases are TGTGCCATCAGTGAGTCGGCAGCCACCTACGAGCAGTACTTC. It yields the protein CAISESAATYEQYF. The chain recombines TRBV10-3 with TRBJ2-7; D gene ambiguous. Trimming removed 0 bases from V and 2 bases from J, with 8 bases in between. The germline V gene has CDR1 ENHRY and CDR2 SYGVKD. This CDR3 comprises 14 residues.

The chain is built from TRBV19 and TRBJ1-4; D is possibly TRBD1 (5 bases). CDR3 length: 15 amino acids. V was trimmed by 6 bases and J by 7 bases, leaving 18 bases between them. In germline, CDR1 is LNHDA, CDR2 SQIVND (reference sequence). The CDR3: CASSTTHGGSEKLFF. CDR3 sequence (DNA): TGTGCCAGTAGCACGACACATGGGGGGAGTGAAAAACTGTTTTTT.

The V gene is TRBV27, the J gene TRBJ1-1; TRBD1 might be the D (5 bases). The CDR3 runs 14 residues. CDR1 is MNHEY and CDR2 is SMNVEV in the germline V gene (reference sequence). With 2 bases removed from V and 5 bases from J, the gap between germline ends came to 12 bases. CDR3 loop: CASSLRGAKTEAFF. In DNA form, the CDR3 reads TGTGCCAGCAGTTTACGCGGGGCAAAGACTGAAGCTTTCTTT.

The chain has TRBV2 and TRBJ1-2; D gene ambiguous. Trimming stripped 2 bases from V and 0 bases from J, with 10 bases between. The CDR3 has 15 amino acids. Germline CDR1 is SNHLY and CDR2 is FYNNEI. Here the CDR3 reads CASSEIYSANYGYTF. DNA for the CDR3: TGTGCCAGCAGTGAAATCTACTCGGCTAACTATGGCTACACCTTC.

The rearrangement joins TRBV2 to TRBJ1-1; possibly TRBD1 for D (5 bases). In germline, CDR1 is SNHLY, CDR2 FYNNEI. Trimming took 3 bases from V and 9 from J, leaving 11 bases between them. The CDR3 is 12 amino acids. CDR3 in amino acids: CASSDSGTKAFF. In DNA form, the CDR3 reads TGTGCCAGCAGTGACTCGGGGACCAAAGCTTTCTTT.

The chain combines TRBV7-6 with TRBJ2-2; 8 positions match TRBD2. Germline CDR1 SGHVS, CDR2 FNYEAQ. The CDR3 covers 14 residues. With 4 bases clipped from V and 7 bases from J, the junction kept 5 bases outside the gene matches. CDR3 region: CASSWVAGSGELFF. The CDR3 bases are TGTGCCAGCAGCTGGGTAGCGGGAAGCGGGGAGCTGTTTTTT.

The chain couples TRBV7-3 to TRBJ2-3, with a possible D match to TRBD2 (6 bases). The V end lost 1 base, the J end lost 3 bases, and 11 bases lay between the germline ends. The length of the CDR3 is 15 residues. Germline loops: CDR1 SGHTA, CDR2 FQGTGA. The CDR3 DNA reads as TGTGCCAGCAGCTTAATGGACGGGAGAACAGATACGCAGTATTTT. Its protein product is CASSLMDGRTDTQYF.

The rearrangement joins TRBV4-1 to TRBJ2-7; tentative D call: TRBD2 (6 bases). The CDR3 loop spans 14 amino acids. The V and J ends lost 4 bases and 2 bases respectively, with 12 bases between them. Germline assignment: CDR1 MGHRA and CDR2 YSYEKL. This CDR3 is CASSPGDGTYEQYF. CDR3 DNA sequence: TGCGCCAGCAGCCCGGGGGACGGGACCTACGAGCAGTACTTC.

The CDR3 DNA follows: TGTGCCAGCACCGATGGACGGCTGGACTACGAGCAGTACTTC. Its translation: CASTDGRLDYEQYF. This rearrangement joins TRBV2 to TRBJ2-7; unclear D gene. The CDR3 is 14 amino acids. Germline values: CDR1 SNHLY, CDR2 FYNNEI. Trimming shortened V by 7 bases and J by 3 bases, and 16 bases separated the two germline ends.

The chain is built from TRBV28 and TRBJ1-1; unclear D gene. The germline gives CDR1 MDHEN, CDR2 SYDVKM. This CDR3 comprises 12 residues. Deletions cut 3 bases from V and 3 bases from J, with 5 bases between. CDR3 sequence reads: CASSFPDTEAFF. CDR3 in DNA: TGTGCCAGCAGTTTCCCAGACACTGAAGCTTTCTTT.

This chain connects TRBV5-1 to TRBJ2-1, with TRBD1 matching 7 bases. Germline loops: CDR1 SGHRS, CDR2 YFSETQ. V dropped 4 bases and J dropped 12; count of bases not matched to a gene: 4. This CDR3 is built from 11 residues. CDR3 sequence: CASSRGQAQFF. DNA for the CDR3: TGCGCCAGCAGCCGAGGACAGGCGCAGTTCTTC.

V is TRBV27 and J is TRBJ2-5, with D tentatively TRBD2 (6 bases). CDR1 and CDR2 from the germline V gene are MNHEY and SMNVEV (reference sequence). The V end lost 3 bases, the J end lost 5 bases, and 16 bases lay between the germline ends. The CDR3 loop spans 15 amino acids. CDR3 nucleotides: TGTGCCAGCAGTTTGTATCCGGCGGGGAGGGAGACCCAGTACTTC. Protein sequence: CASSLYPAGRETQYF.

The CDR3: CASSVSGRPLETQYF. The CDR3 nucleotides read TGTGCCAGCAGCGTTAGCGGGAGGCCCCTTGAGACCCAGTACTTC. The gene calls are TRBV9 and TRBJ2-5; 10 bases agree with TRBD2. CDR3 length: 15 residues. The germline CDR1 and CDR2 sequences are SGDLS and YYNGEE. Germline trimming cut 2 bases from V and 5 bases from J; bases unmatched to any gene: 6. Full variable domain (missing parts from reference TRBV9 and TRBJ2-5): DSGVTQTPKHLITATGQRVTLRCSPRSGDLSVYWYQQSLDQGLQFLIQYYNGEERAKGNILERFSAQQFPDLHSELNLSSLELGDSALYFCASSVSGRPLETQYFGPGTRLLVL.

The CDR3, as DNA: TGTGCCAGCAGTTCCTCGCGGTACTATCTAGCCAAAAACATTCAGTACTTC. As protein: CASSSSRYYLAKNIQYF. V gene TRBV28 combines with J gene TRBJ2-4; D remains unclear. Trimming took off 4 bases at V and 0 bases at J, with 16 bases between the two ends. CDR1 and CDR2 (germline): MDHEN, SYDVKM. This CDR3 has 17 residues.

The CDR3 region is CASSFRRSSYEQYF. In DNA, the CDR3 is TGTGCCAGCAGTTTTCGTCGGAGCTCCTACGAGCAGTACTTC. The chain employs TRBV28 and TRBJ2-7; no clear D. The CDR3 runs to 14 residues. Trimming took 3 bases from V and 0 from J, leaving 9 bases between them. CDR1 MDHEN and CDR2 SYDVKM come from the germline V gene.

The chain has TRBV15 and TRBJ1-1; 9 bases map to TRBD1. The CDR3 is 13 residues long. The ends lost 3 bases at V and 10 bases at J; junction bases unmatched: 6. CDR1 LNHNV and CDR2 YYDKDF come from the germline V gene (reference sequence). CDR3 in DNA: TGTGCCACCAGCAGGGGGGACAGGGACGGAGCTTTCTTT. It encodes CATSRGDRDGAFF.

J is TRBJ1-1 and V is TRBV2, with 8 bases that match TRBD1. Trimming cost V 1 base and J 11 bases; bases outside gene matches: 12. Germline V lookup: CDR1 SNHLY, CDR2 FYNNEI. The CDR3 spans 15 residues. In nucleotides, the CDR3 is TGTGCCAGCAGTGAAGAACCCAGACAGGGGTGGCAGGCTTTCTTT. As protein: CASSEEPRQGWQAFF.

The J gene is TRBJ1-2, the V gene TRBV29-1, with TRBD1 as a possible D gene (5 bases). Between the trimmed V and J ends, which lost 3 bases and 8 bases, there was a span of 25 bases. This CDR3 has 16 residues. Germline V gene sequence: CDR1 SQVTM, CDR2 ANQGSEA. The CDR3 DNA reads TGCAGCGTTGAGGTGCTTAGACAGACTGAGAGGGGCGGCTACACCTTC. Translated, it gives CSVEVLRQTERGGYTF. Full variable domain (rest looked up from reference TRBV29-1 and TRBJ1-2): SAVISQKPSRDICQRGTSLTIQCQVDSQVTMMFWYRQQPGQSLTLIATANQGSEATYESGFVIDKFPISRPNLTFSTLTVSNMSPEDSSIYLCSVEVLRQTERGGYTFGSGTRLTVV.

The chain is built from TRBV7-9 and TRBJ2-7; TRBD1 is a possible D gene (5 bases). Trimming removed 3 bases from V and 3 bases from J, with 12 bases in between. CDR3 length: 14 residues. The germline V gene has CDR1 SEHNR and CDR2 FQNEAQ (reference sequence). CDR3 residues: CASSFSGQGYEQYF. The CDR3 region has the DNA TGTGCCAGCAGCTTCTCCGGACAAGGCTACGAGCAGTACTTC.

The rearrangement joins TRBV13 to TRBJ2-1, with 15 positions matching TRBD2. Germline V gene lookup returns CDR1 PRHDT and CDR2 FYEKMQ (reference sequence). This CDR3 has 16 amino acids. The V and J ends lost 5 bases and 7 bases, in that order; junction bases with no gene match: 6. For the CDR3, the DNA is TGTGCCAGCAGCCCAGGAGGGACTAGCGGGAGGAATGAGCAGTTCTTC. Translating it yields CASSPGGTSGRNEQFF. The entire variable domain, with the rest obtained from reference TRBV13 and TRBJ2-1, is as follows: AAGVIQSPRHLIKEKRETATLKCYPIPRHDTVYWYQQGPGQDPQFLISFYEKMQSDKGSIPDRFSAQQFSDYHSELNMSSLELGDSALYFCASSPGGTSGRNEQFFGPGTRLTVL.

The chain joins TRBV11-2 to TRBJ1-1; 7 bases fit TRBD1. Germline lookup yields CDR1 SGHAT and CDR2 FQNNGV. The CDR3 consists of 16 residues. Trimming cost V 0 bases and J 7 bases; bases outside gene matches: 11. The CDR3 bases are TGTGCCAGCAGCTTAGATTTTAGGGGGCACCAGGGTGAAGCTTTCTTT. Amino acids: CASSLDFRGHQGEAFF.

This clone was counted once. V and J are TRBV6-1 and TRBJ1-1; 8 bases map to TRBD1. The CDR3 totals 14 residues. J lost 6 bases, V lost 6 bases, and 9 bases had no gene match. Germline V gives CDR1 MNHNS, CDR2 SASEGT. The CDR3 sequence: CASRKQGEIAEAFF. CDR3 sequence (DNA): TGTGCCAGCAGAAAACAGGGGGAAATCGCTGAAGCTTTCTTT.

The V and J genes are TRBV15 and TRBJ2-4; 8 bases line up with TRBD1. The germline CDR1 and CDR2 sequences are LNHNV and YYDKDF (reference sequence). The CDR3 is 17 residues long. Trimming took 5 bases from V and 1 from J; bases not matched to a gene: 10. The CDR3 sequence: CATSFSTGGSAKNIQYF. The CDR3 nucleotides are TGTGCCACCAGCTTTTCCACAGGGGGATCGGCCAAAAACATTCAGTACTTC. The variable domain in full, completed from reference TRBV15 and TRBJ2-4, reads DAMVIQNPRYQVTQFGKPVTLSCSQTLNHNVMYWYQQKSSQAPKLLFHYYDKDFNNEADTPDNFQSRRPNTSFCFLDIRSPGLGDTAMYLCATSFSTGGSAKNIQYFGAGTRLSVL.

Of note for this clone: The identical CDR3 is also encoded by other nucleotide sequences in the sample. The V and J genes are TRBV2 and TRBJ1-3, with 8 bases lining up with TRBD1. The length of the CDR3 is 15 residues. Germline V gene lookup returns CDR1 SNHLY and CDR2 FYNNEI. Trimming at V came to 5 bases and at J to 6 bases, leaving 9 bases not matched to a gene. CDR3 sequence: CASSPGQGEKNTIYF. For the CDR3, the DNA is TGTGCCAGCAGTCCCGGACAGGGCGAAAAAAACACCATATATTTT.

V gene TRBV6-1 combines with J gene TRBJ2-5; D is perhaps TRBD1 (5 bases). The J call may not be correct, given that the DNA end is closer to TRBJ2-7. The CDR3 has 11 amino acids. CDR1 and CDR2 (germline): MNHNS, SASEGT. CDR3 region: CASRQANEQYF. Written as DNA, the CDR3 is TGTGCCAGCAGACAGGCTAACGAGCAGTACTTC.

The chain links TRBV7-8 to TRBJ2-7; D unresolved. V lost 5 bases and J 0 bases, leaving 11 bases between the germline ends. Germline V lookup: CDR1 SGHVS, CDR2 FQNEAQ. The CDR3 totals 14 residues. CDR3 bases: TGTGCCAGCAGCCCCGATCTTAGCTCCTACGAGCAGTACTTC. This sequence encodes CASSPDLSSYEQYF.

The chain recombines TRBV7-9 with TRBJ2-7; 7 bases line up with TRBD1. The V gene end was trimmed by 5 bases and the J gene end by 3 bases; junction bases not matched to a gene: 10. Germline assignment: CDR1 SEHNR and CDR2 FQNEAQ (reference sequence). CDR3 length: 15 amino acids. The CDR3 region has the DNA TGTGCCAGCAGCGCAACGACAGGGTCCTACTACGAGCAGTACTTC. Translation gives CASSATTGSYYEQYF. The full variable domain, rest sourced from reference TRBV7-9 and TRBJ2-7, is DTGVSQNPRHKITKRGQNVTFRCDPISEHNRLYWYRQTLGQGPEFLTYFQNEAQLEKSRLLSDRFSAERPKGSFSTLEIQRTEQGDSAMYLCASSATTGSYYEQYFGPGTRLTVT.